This entry describes one T cell receptor beta chain. Its antigen remains unidentified. No qualities accompany the bases; no much larger clone lies one base away. These data come from a study of cytomegalovirus exposure and HLA in healthy donors (dated by TCRdb to 2016 to 2017). Study-wide context: In an earlier analysis of approximately 500 of the donors, 250 to 300 Gb of sequence data and approximately 100 million unique TCR beta sequences from some 170 million T cells were reported. The number of donors typed differed by locus, with about 629-630 for A, B, C, DRB1 and DQB1, about 500 for DQA1, some 570 for DPA1, and around 460 for DPB1. A later analysis re-examined previously published TCR beta repertoires from more than 550 donors and added high-resolution HLA genotyping to investigate patterns of TCR occurrence. An earlier analysis of 500 to 750 of the donors applied high-throughput TCR beta sequencing to assess whether each TCR beta V gene segment acted as functional or pseudogenic. A later genetic analysis used genome-wide SNP genotypes for about 60% of the roughly 700 donors, treating that subset as a discovery cohort. The study aimed to test whether signatures of past pathogen exposure could be identified by cataloging public T cell receptors. The study used immunosequencing to profile the T cell repertoires of approximately 630 subjects and linked those repertoires to cytomegalovirus serostatus. In the later analysis, no new phenotypic data were used to find candidate immune exposures; instead, reliance was placed on TCR beta sequences and their occurrence across donors. Donor age, sex, ethnicity and CMV serostatus were compiled alongside the repertoire data. The study combined high-throughput TCR immunosequencing, statistical association of individual TCRs with disease status, and machine learning to predict cytomegalovirus infection status. Because of strong linkage in the cohort, 5 or 6 DR-DQ haplotypes were treated as single units for association and clustering. Across 398 genotyped donors of the cohort, an average of approximately 240,000 unique TCR beta nucleotide sequences per donor were sequenced, and 15% to 20% of those sequences were non-productive. An early release covering roughly 640 HLA-typed donors comprised about 320 gigabases of sequencing data and approximately 80 million unique TCR sequences. All discovery cohort repertoires had been generated on a single sequencing platform. Besides the first cohort of some 670 subjects, a separate validation cohort made up of 120 different subjects was used. Among the approximately 400 genotyped donors, 81% belonged to the genetic ancestry cluster associated with self-reported Caucasian donors. HLA typing included class I and class II loci at four-digit resolution.

To prepare the library, the immunoSEQ multiplex PCR assay was applied. For the multiplex PCR, a mixture combining 60 forward primers for TCR Vbeta segments and 13 reverse primers for TCR Jbeta segments was used. The CDR3 region of rearranged TCR beta genes was amplified from genomic DNA with a multiplex PCR assay. The Illumina HiSeq System was used to sequence the amplified TCR beta libraries as 87-base-pair reads. The original pipeline was this. Across the 600 to 700 repertoires, a later analysis counted some 81 million unique TCR beta chains, around 11 million of which were shared by at least two donors. Raw reads were error-corrected and collapsed into unique sequences by a nearest-neighbor algorithm in which closely related sequences were merged to remove PCR and sequencing errors. To assign V, D and J gene segments, CDR3 sequences were aligned to IMGT reference sequences. Each retained sequence needed at least a six-nucleotide match to both a V gene segment and a J gene segment. A rearrangement counted as productive if the CDR3 had no stop codons and remained in frame with V and J, and every other rearrangement counted as non-productive. CDR3 was defined by IMGT convention, running from the second conserved V-encoded cysteine to the conserved J-encoded phenylalanine. The earlier analysis of a few hundred of the donors excluded sequences that lacked an unambiguous match to a single V gene segment. In an earlier analysis of about 590 of the donors, a V segment was called functional when productive rearrangements were above 56.7%, and segregating when the standard deviation between donors exceeded 5%. To diagnose cytomegalovirus status from the catalog of TCR beta chain sequences, a statistical classification framework was built. In a later analysis, V and J genes were assigned by comparing TCR nucleotide sequences against IMGT/GENE-DB human TR gene sequences. Using the TCRdist pipeline, a later analysis assigned CDR3 sequences along with most-parsimonious VDJ recombination scenarios. In a later analysis, each TCR beta chain was defined by its CDR3 amino acid sequence together with its V-gene family, and reads lacking a unique V-gene family were excluded. A later analysis removed 592 highly shared, low-generation-probability nucleotide sequences to deal with suspected cross-contamination and a sequencing artifact. In a later analysis, a clonal expansion index was calculated for each public chain from normalized within-repertoire ranks of inferred template counts. In a later analysis, generation probabilities were computed with a VDJ recombination model fitted to out-of-frame rearrangements, and the resulting probabilities were checked against IGoR. Hypergeometric tests were used in a later analysis to score TCR-TCR, TCR-HLA and TCR-CMV co-occurrence, with a repertoire-size bias correction applied to the TCR pairs. A later analysis estimated false discovery rates by permuting HLA or CMV assignments 20 times. In a later analysis, co-occurring TCRs were grouped with DBSCAN, and TCRdist sequence similarity was added when clustering was performed within HLA-allele-positive subsets. For co-occurrence clustering, repertoires with fewer than 30,000 or more than 120,000 public chains were excluded, along with 4 to 6 repertoires with anomalous nucleotide sharing. Imported from immuneACCESS, the table was reduced by TCRdb to in-frame sequences with V and J called. These copies leave out some clones; in studies compared against another copy, an unresolved V gene accounts for under half, and the cause of the remainder is not known. Clonal size and the V and J genes are those of that table, whereas D and trimming came from the DNA. This sample gives fewer than 200,000 clones in total; 60% to 85% of them show up just once. The ten biggest clones cover around 6% of the sample.

Based on the germline V gene, the CDR1 and CDR2 sequences are SQVTM and ANQGSEA. V lost 4 bases and J lost 6 bases, and the count of bases not matched to a germline gene is 3. There are 12 amino acids in the CDR3, from cysteine to phenylalanine inclusive. Only the CDR3 portion is preserved as DNA: 36 bases, with reading frame beginning at the first base. The cohort was made up of about 610 healthy bone marrow donors. All cohort members were sampled while nominally healthy, although unrecorded immune exposures were likely present. The donor was CMV seronegative and was included in the group of about 350 seronegative cohort members. A peripheral blood sample was collected from each donor, and TCR beta sequencing was performed on peripheral blood mononuclear cells. The Qiagen DNeasy Blood Extraction Kit was used to extract genomic DNA from the blood cell samples. The paper's findings and limits, for the study overall: Correlated functional status among segregating V segments might be attributable to linkage disequilibrium, but an unknown experimental factor could not be ruled out. CMV serostatus was the only immune exposure information available for the cohort. A few of the identified cytomegalovirus-associated TCR beta chains were confirmed in vitro to be specific for cytomegalovirus antigens. HLA typing was unavailable for some donors at each locus, so association tests used only the typed subset. In a later analysis, most CMV-associated TCR beta chains were found to appear HLA-restricted, with HLA associations seemingly driven largely by CMV exposure. A cluster of highly shared sequence variants was judged likely to represent a technical artifact of the sequencing pipeline. Sequencing depth was assumed to be roughly uniform across donors in the presence/absence analyses, though that assumption may not hold. Across donors, most TCR sequences were observed very rarely, whereas some public TCRs were present in many individuals. The cohort was sequenced for TCR beta chains only, and without alpha or paired-chain data the features that could be detected were limited. The authors suggested that the approach could potentially be generalized to other disease states and immunological phenotypes. The 87-base-pair reads could not distinguish some IMGT-functional V segments, including TRBV6-2 and TRBV6-3, so those segments were excluded. Over 15 rarely observed V segments, including chromosome 9 orphons, were excluded from the earlier analysis of approximately 600 of the donors because counts were too low. In both the original and validation cohorts, the classifier was reported to diagnose cytomegalovirus status with high specificity and sensitivity. In the study, 150 to 200 TCR beta chains were listed as associated with cytomegalovirus. In an earlier analysis of 587 of the donors, most TCR beta V segments were observed in productive rearrangements about 87% or about 30% of the time, broadly matching IMGT annotations. According to a later genetic analysis, donors in an Asian-associated ancestry cluster had fewer N-insertions in productive TCRs than the approximately 630-donor mean. According to a later analysis, TCR association rates differed among HLA loci, with DRB1 alleles showing the most associated TCRs and HLA-C alleles showing the fewest. Strong co-occurrence of HLA alleles, especially DR and DQ, made assigning TCR associations to individual alleles difficult. In a later analysis, HLA-associated TCR beta chains were found to be more clonally expanded and to have lower generation probabilities than equally common non-associated chains. V-gene and J-gene trimming of TCR beta chains was associated with a missense DCLRE1C variant in a later genetic analysis, and the association was replicated in an independent cohort. A further reported finding was that TCR beta sequences accurately predicted the HLA-A and HLA-B alleles for most subjects in the first cohort. Several of the top co-occurrence clusters appeared to be linked to parvovirus B19, influenza, CMV and Epstein-Barr virus, according to a later analysis. Specific HLA alleles were associated with 15,000 to 20,000 TCR beta sequences at a false discovery rate of 0.05 in a later analysis.

Sequences were obtained from PBMCs. This TCR came from a man between 40 and 49 years old in good health and CMV-seronegative. The chain links TRBV29-1 with TRBJ1-2; 9 central bases correspond to TRBD1. The CDR3: CSVGDRANGYTF. In nucleotides, the sequence is TGCAGCGTTGGGGACAGGGCTAATGGCTACACCTTC.